One and the same sample provided the 21 T cell receptor beta chains below, sequenced in a study of radiotherapy plus CTLA-4 blockade in lung cancer (dated by TCRdb to 2016 to 2019). Library generation was performed with the immunoSEQ multiplex PCR assay. TCRdb took over this immuneACCESS table, retaining in-frame rearrangements with V and J assigned. Such tables are incomplete; in checked studies, under half of the missing clones stem from an unresolved V gene, and the remainder is unexplained. Within this sample are around 90,000 clones, with around 86% of them counted one time only. The ten top clones hold 13% to 15% of the sample. Material: peripheral blood, obtained from a patient treated with radiotherapy plus ipilimumab. These receptors all come from a human donor with non-small cell lung cancer that progressed on radiotherapy plus ipilimumab.

The chain couples TRBV7-6 to TRBJ2-2; 11 bases agree with TRBD1. Germline V gives CDR1 SGHVS, CDR2 FNYEAQ. J was trimmed by 6 bases and V by 7 bases; bases with no gene match: 7. The CDR3 is 15 amino acids. Written as DNA, the CDR3 is TGTGCCAGCACGCGGACAGGGGGCGTAGCCGGGGAGCTGTTTTTT. The encoded protein is CASTRTGGVAGELFF.

The V gene is TRBV6-5, the J gene TRBJ1-3; D not certain. The V gene lost 5 bases and the J gene lost 0 bases, with 8 bases spanning the gap. In germline, CDR1 is MNHEY, CDR2 SVGAGI. The CDR3 contains 14 residues. The CDR3 nucleotides are TGTGCCAGCAGTCCATTTAGCTCTGGAAACACCATATATTTT. Amino acids: CASSPFSSGNTIYF.

This clone was seen only once. This chain links TRBV5-1 with TRBJ2-2; D not resolved. The ends were cut back, 0 bases at V and 1 base at J, with 4 bases in the middle. The CDR3 is made up of 14 amino acids. Germline lookup yields CDR1 SGHRS and CDR2 YFSETQ. The CDR3 loop reads CASSLAGNTGELFF. CDR3 coding DNA: TGCGCCAGCAGCTTGGCGGGGAACACCGGGGAGCTGTTTTTT.

The chain is built from TRBV29-1 and TRBJ1-2, with TRBD1 matching 9 bases. This CDR3 is built from 13 residues. CDR1 and CDR2 from the germline V gene are SQVTM and ANQGSEA. V dropped 7 bases and J dropped 4; count of bases not matched to a gene: 7. The CDR3 here is CSAGQGLGYGYTF. The DNA of the CDR3 is TGCAGCGCCGGACAGGGGCTGGGCTATGGCTACACCTTC. Complete variable domain (other parts from reference TRBV29-1 and TRBJ1-2): SAVISQKPSRDICQRGTSLTIQCQVDSQVTMMFWYRQQPGQSLTLIATANQGSEATYESGFVIDKFPISRPNLTFSTLTVSNMSPEDSSIYLCSAGQGLGYGYTFGSGTRLTVV.

The chain is built from TRBV6-6 and TRBJ1-2; TRBD1 is a possible D gene (6 bases). This CDR3 has 12 amino acids. Per the germline V gene, CDR1 is MNHNY and CDR2 is SVGAGI (reference sequence). Trimming cost V 6 bases and J 4 bases, with 9 bases left between them. This CDR3 is CASRTGAYGYTF. Written as DNA, the CDR3 is TGTGCCAGCAGGACAGGTGCCTATGGCTACACCTTC.

V and J are TRBV15 and TRBJ1-2, with 7 bases identical to TRBD1. The CDR3 covers 16 residues. CDR1 is LNHNV, CDR2 YYDKDF, per germline (reference sequence). Trimming at V came to 5 bases and at J to 0 bases, leaving 9 bases not matched to a gene. The DNA for the CDR3 is TGTGCCACCAGCCACAGGGGCGGTGCCCCTAACTATGGCTACACCTTC. It yields the protein CATSHRGGAPNYGYTF.

The J gene is TRBJ2-3, the V gene TRBV2; D is unresolved. The CDR3 spans 13 residues. The V and J ends lost 6 bases and 2 bases respectively, with 9 bases between them. Germline CDR1 reads SNHLY; CDR2 reads FYNNEI. The CDR3 region has the DNA TGTGCCAGCAGCGGACCCTTCACAGATACGCAGTATTTT. The encoded protein is CASSGPFTDTQYF.

The J gene is TRBJ2-7, the V gene TRBV7-3; D uncertain. Germline values: CDR1 SGHTA, CDR2 FQGTGA. The germline V and J ends were trimmed by 2 bases and 7 bases, with 12 bases remaining between them. The CDR3 is 13 amino acids. CDR3 sequence (DNA): TGTGCCAGCAGCTTAGCACCGTCATTGGAGCAGTACTTC. Amino acid sequence: CASSLAPSLEQYF.

The rearrangement uses TRBV7-9 and TRBJ1-6; TRBD1 matches at 8 bases. Germline V lookup: CDR1 SEHNR, CDR2 FQNEAQ (reference sequence). CDR3 length: 16 amino acids. The junction had 12 bases not matched to a gene; V was cut back by 5 bases and J by 9 bases. This CDR3 reads CASSPSAGTGGSPLHF. The CDR3, as DNA: TGTGCCAGCAGCCCCAGCGCCGGGACAGGAGGTTCACCCCTCCACTTT.

The chain is built from TRBV2 and TRBJ1-5; the D gene is possibly TRBD1 (6 bases). V shed 4 bases and J shed 5 bases, with 12 bases lying between them. The CDR3 runs to 14 residues. The V gene's germline CDR1 is SNHLY and CDR2 FYNNEI. DNA of the CDR3: TGTGCCAGCAGTGGCCCCGGGGGCCATCAGCCCCAGCATTTT. Protein product: CASSGPGGHQPQHF.

The V call is TRBV27, the J call TRBJ2-7; a possible D gene is TRBD2 (5 bases). V was trimmed by 0 bases and J by 0 bases, leaving 6 bases between them. This CDR3 is 14 amino acids long. Germline values: CDR1 MNHEY, CDR2 SMNVEV (reference sequence). The CDR3 DNA sequence: TGTGCCAGCAGTTTATCCGGAGGCTCCTACGAGCAGTACTTC. Amino acid sequence: CASSLSGGSYEQYF.

The CDR3 DNA is TGTGCCAGCAGCAACCCTGAAGGTAGCGGGAGACTTGAGGAACCTCCTTACTACGAGCAGTACTTC. Its translation: CASSNPEGSGRLEEPPYYEQYF. The rearrangement joins TRBV28 to TRBJ2-7; 9 bases agree with TRBD2. CDR3 length: 22 amino acids. Germline loops: CDR1 MDHEN, CDR2 SYDVKM. The V and J ends lost 6 bases and 3 bases, in that order; junction bases with no gene match: 30.

This chain joins TRBV5-1 and TRBJ2-1; 11 bases match TRBD2. CDR3 size: 15 residues. The V segment lost 4 bases and the J segment 6 bases; nucleotides outside the gene matches: 6. Looked up from germline, CDR1 is SGHRS and CDR2 is YFSETQ. CDR3 sequence reads: CASSIGLAGTNEQFF. The CDR3 DNA follows: TGCGCCAGCAGCATAGGACTAGCGGGCACCAATGAGCAGTTCTTC.

This chain connects TRBV5-1 to TRBJ2-1, with 11 nucleotides matching TRBD2. Looked up from germline, CDR1 is SGHRS and CDR2 is YFSETQ. The CDR3 length is 15 residues. Germline trimming cut 1 base from V and 8 bases from J; bases unmatched to any gene: 5. The CDR3 reads CASSLTSGRPYEQFF. CDR3 DNA sequence: TGCGCCAGCAGCTTGACTAGCGGGAGACCCTATGAGCAGTTCTTC.

This chain uses TRBV2 with TRBJ1-1; D gene uncertain. This CDR3 region has 11 residues. The V and J ends lost 4 bases and 4 bases respectively, with 4 bases between them. Germline CDR1 SNHLY, CDR2 FYNNEI. The DNA of the CDR3 is TGTGCCAGCAGTGCCGGCACTGAAGCTTTCTTT. Protein: CASSAGTEAFF.

The chain carries TRBV7-9 and TRBJ2-1, with TRBD2 matching 10 bases. Looked up from germline, CDR1 is SEHNR and CDR2 is FQNEAQ (reference sequence). After removal of 5 bases from V and 9 bases from J, the junction contained 22 bases not matched to a gene. The CDR3 has 19 residues. The CDR3 reads CASSHIREEREGWPSEQFF. As DNA, the CDR3 is TGTGCCAGCAGCCACATTAGGGAGGAGCGGGAGGGCTGGCCAAGTGAGCAGTTCTTC.

Only one count was recorded for this clone. This chain uses TRBV5-6 with TRBJ1-1, with D maybe TRBD1 (6 bases). CDR1 and CDR2 (germline): SGHDT, YYEEEE. CDR3 length: 15 amino acids. Between the trimmed V and J ends, which lost 0 bases and 5 bases, there was a span of 14 bases. The DNA of the CDR3 is TGTGCCAGCAGCTTGGCGGTGGGGGCTGGGACTGAAGCTTTCTTT. Translating gives CASSLAVGAGTEAFF.

The chain carries TRBV6-5 and TRBJ2-5; the match to TRBD1 covers 12 bases. The junction had 10 bases not matched to a gene; V was cut back by 8 bases and J by 12 bases. The CDR3 has 13 amino acids. Germline CDR1 reads MNHEY; CDR2 reads SVGAGI. As DNA, the CDR3 is TGTGCCAGCCTCTCACGGGACAGGGGGCGCGAGTACTTC. Protein product: CASLSRDRGREYF.

This chain uses TRBV7-2 with TRBJ2-1, with D unclear. The CDR3 is 13 amino acids. Trimming stripped 6 bases from V and 0 bases from J, with 6 bases between. Looked up from germline, CDR1 is SGHTA and CDR2 is FQGNSA. The CDR3 loop is CASRRSSYNEQFF. The CDR3 DNA reads TGTGCCAGCAGGAGGAGCTCCTACAATGAGCAGTTCTTC.

V and J are TRBV5-1 and TRBJ2-2, with 8 bases matching TRBD2. The CDR3 has 17 residues. V gave up 4 bases and J gave up 1 base; unmatched junction bases: 9. Germline assignment: CDR1 SGHRS and CDR2 YFSETQ. The CDR3 protein is CASSLLGLAVNTGELFF. In DNA form, the CDR3 reads TGCGCCAGCAGCCTCTTAGGACTAGCAGTGAACACCGGGGAGCTGTTTTTT.

There are a few counts of this clone. The chain employs TRBV14 and TRBJ1-6; TRBD1 matches 9 bases. V lost 2 bases to trimming and J lost 7 bases; unmatched junction nucleotides: 6. Germline CDR1 reads SGHDN; CDR2 reads FVKESK. The CDR3 is 16 residues long. CDR3 protein: CASSQMGTGWNSPLHF. The DNA of the CDR3 is TGTGCCAGCAGCCAAATGGGGACAGGGTGGAATTCACCCCTCCACTTT.